A single sample is the source of the 13 T cell receptor beta chains below, sequenced in a study of blood T cell repertoires in COVID-19. Repertoires were generated with immunoSEQ multiplex PCR, while TCRdb's copy carries only in-frame clones and drops some. Of 130,000 to 150,000 clones listed, over 70% were seen once; the top ten hold around 40%. Sequencing was done on a sample of peripheral blood. These receptors originate from a man aged 50-59 years who had recovered from COVID-19.

This rearrangement joins TRBV4-2 to TRBJ2-4, with unresolved D. Trimming removed 1 base from V and 3 bases from J, with 16 bases in between. The CDR3 has 17 amino acids. Germline V CDR1 and CDR2: LGHNA, YNFKEQ. CDR3 sequence reads: CASSQGFPARVKNIQYF. CDR3 bases: TGTGCCAGCAGCCAAGGGTTTCCAGCGAGAGTCAAAAACATTCAGTACTTC.

The rearrangement uses TRBV5-1 and TRBJ2-2; tentative D call: TRBD2 (6 bases). Trimming stripped 0 bases from V and 7 bases from J, with 13 bases between. Germline CDR1 is SGHRS and CDR2 is YFSETQ. The CDR3 runs 15 residues. The DNA for the CDR3 is TGCGCCAGCAGCTTGGTCGGGGGTAGTCACGGGGAGCTGTTTTTT. This encodes CASSLVGGSHGELFF. The variable domain in full, with the rest retrieved from reference TRBV5-1 and TRBJ2-2, is KAGVTQTPRYLIKTRGQQVTLSCSPISGHRSVSWYQQTPGQGLQFLFEYFSETQRNKGNFPGRFSGRQFSNSRSEMNVSTLELGDSALYLCASSLVGGSHGELFFGEGSRLTVL.

The gene calls are TRBV23-1 and TRBJ2-3; possibly TRBD1 for D (6 bases). TRBV23-1 is an ORF; its function is uncertain. V shed 0 bases and J shed 2 bases, with 18 bases lying between them. The CDR3 spans 18 residues. The CDR3 protein is CASSQSGGRKRPTDTQYF. CDR3 sequence (DNA): TGCGCCAGCAGTCAATCAGGGGGACGCAAGAGGCCCACAGATACGCAGTATTTT.

The chain has TRBV6-5 and TRBJ1-1; D unresolved. Germline V gives CDR1 MNHEY, CDR2 SVGAGI. The germline V and J ends were trimmed by 5 bases and 1 base, with 11 bases remaining between them. This CDR3 spans 14 amino acids. The CDR3 nucleotides read TGTGCCAGCAGTACCCAGACAAGGAACACTGAAGCTTTCTTT. As protein: CASSTQTRNTEAFF.

The CDR3: CASSSLTEAFF. The CDR3 DNA follows: TGTGCGTCCAGTTCCCTCACTGAAGCTTTCTTT. This sequence joins TRBV7-2 and TRBJ1-1; D unclear. The length of the CDR3 is 11 residues. The V gene's germline CDR1 is SGHTA and CDR2 FQGNSA.

This clone showed up just once. The chain employs TRBV5-5 and TRBJ2-3; 7 nucleotides match TRBD2. The length of the CDR3 is 18 residues. The J segment lost 2 bases and the V segment lost 0 bases, leaving 12 bases of the junction unmatched. CDR1 is SGHKS and CDR2 is YYEKEE in the germline V gene (reference sequence). The DNA for the CDR3 is TGTGCCAGCAGCTTGGCGCCGACGGGGGGTTTCTCCACAGATACGCAGTATTTT. It codes for CASSLAPTGGFSTDTQYF.

This clone was counted a few times. The genes are TRBV7-3 and TRBJ1-2, with D possibly matching TRBD1 (6 bases). CDR1 is SGHTA and CDR2 is FQGTGA in the germline V gene. The CDR3 is made up of 12 amino acids. The ends were cut back, 4 bases at V and 13 bases at J, with 16 bases in the middle. CDR3 nucleotide sequence: TGTGCCAGCAGCTCCGGGACAACCGGGCTCACCTTC. Its protein product is CASSSGTTGLTF.

This rearrangement joins TRBV5-1 to TRBJ2-3; 9 bases are a match to TRBD1. CDR1 is SGHRS and CDR2 is YFSETQ in the germline V gene. The CDR3 runs to 16 residues. With V trimmed by 4 bases and J by 2 bases, 8 bases remained unmatched. This CDR3 is CASSRGTGGNTDTQYF. In DNA, the CDR3 is TGCGCCAGCAGCCGGGGAACAGGGGGCAACACAGATACGCAGTATTTT.

The chain has TRBV18 and TRBJ1-2; 7 bases line up with TRBD1. This CDR3 is 13 amino acids long. Germline values: CDR1 KGHSH, CDR2 LQKENI. Trimming at V came to 6 bases and at J to 6 bases, leaving 7 bases not matched to a gene. The CDR3 spells CASSPDRVDGYTF. CDR3 coding DNA: TGTGCCAGCTCGCCCGACAGGGTGGATGGCTACACCTTC. The full variable domain, with the rest looked up from reference TRBV18 and TRBJ1-2, is NAGVMQNPRHLVRRRGQEARLRCSPMKGHSHVYWYRQLPEEGLKFMVYLQKENIIDESGMPKERFSAEFPKEGPSILRIQQVVRGDSAAYFCASSPDRVDGYTFGSGTRLTVV.

The CDR3 region has the DNA TGTGCCAGCAGCTTAGCACAGGACCCCTCCTACGAGCAGTACTTC. This sequence encodes CASSLAQDPSYEQYF. V is TRBV7-6 and J is TRBJ2-7, with D possibly being TRBD1 (5 bases). V lost 0 bases and J 0 bases, leaving 9 bases between the germline ends. CDR3 length: 15 amino acids. The germline CDR1 and CDR2 sequences are SGHVS and FNYEAQ.

This chain connects TRBV15 to TRBJ2-7, with a weak D call TRBD2 (6 bases). The length of the CDR3 is 12 residues. The V gene lost 0 bases and the J gene lost 9 bases, with 9 bases spanning the gap. Germline V gives CDR1 LNHNV, CDR2 YYDKDF (reference sequence). CDR3 in DNA: TGTGCCACCAGCAGAGAATGGGGAGGGCAGTACTTC. Amino acid sequence: CATSREWGGQYF.

This chain uses TRBV6-5 with TRBJ1-2; 7 nucleotides agree with TRBD1. The CDR3 loop spans 13 amino acids. Germline V gene data show CDR1 as MNHEY and CDR2 as SVGAGI. Trimming cost V 5 bases and J 4 bases; bases outside gene matches: 4. The CDR3 bases are TGTGCCAGCAGTCAACAGGGGACCTATGGCTACACCTTC. It encodes CASSQQGTYGYTF.

The chain has TRBV29-1 and TRBJ1-4; 7 positions match TRBD1. CDR3 length: 15 residues. Trimming removed 4 bases from V and 4 bases from J; junction bases left unmatched: 9. Germline V gives CDR1 SQVTM, CDR2 ANQGSEA. The CDR3 sequence is CSVALTGASNEKLFF. CDR3 DNA sequence: TGCAGCGTTGCACTTACAGGGGCAAGTAATGAAAAACTGTTTTTT.